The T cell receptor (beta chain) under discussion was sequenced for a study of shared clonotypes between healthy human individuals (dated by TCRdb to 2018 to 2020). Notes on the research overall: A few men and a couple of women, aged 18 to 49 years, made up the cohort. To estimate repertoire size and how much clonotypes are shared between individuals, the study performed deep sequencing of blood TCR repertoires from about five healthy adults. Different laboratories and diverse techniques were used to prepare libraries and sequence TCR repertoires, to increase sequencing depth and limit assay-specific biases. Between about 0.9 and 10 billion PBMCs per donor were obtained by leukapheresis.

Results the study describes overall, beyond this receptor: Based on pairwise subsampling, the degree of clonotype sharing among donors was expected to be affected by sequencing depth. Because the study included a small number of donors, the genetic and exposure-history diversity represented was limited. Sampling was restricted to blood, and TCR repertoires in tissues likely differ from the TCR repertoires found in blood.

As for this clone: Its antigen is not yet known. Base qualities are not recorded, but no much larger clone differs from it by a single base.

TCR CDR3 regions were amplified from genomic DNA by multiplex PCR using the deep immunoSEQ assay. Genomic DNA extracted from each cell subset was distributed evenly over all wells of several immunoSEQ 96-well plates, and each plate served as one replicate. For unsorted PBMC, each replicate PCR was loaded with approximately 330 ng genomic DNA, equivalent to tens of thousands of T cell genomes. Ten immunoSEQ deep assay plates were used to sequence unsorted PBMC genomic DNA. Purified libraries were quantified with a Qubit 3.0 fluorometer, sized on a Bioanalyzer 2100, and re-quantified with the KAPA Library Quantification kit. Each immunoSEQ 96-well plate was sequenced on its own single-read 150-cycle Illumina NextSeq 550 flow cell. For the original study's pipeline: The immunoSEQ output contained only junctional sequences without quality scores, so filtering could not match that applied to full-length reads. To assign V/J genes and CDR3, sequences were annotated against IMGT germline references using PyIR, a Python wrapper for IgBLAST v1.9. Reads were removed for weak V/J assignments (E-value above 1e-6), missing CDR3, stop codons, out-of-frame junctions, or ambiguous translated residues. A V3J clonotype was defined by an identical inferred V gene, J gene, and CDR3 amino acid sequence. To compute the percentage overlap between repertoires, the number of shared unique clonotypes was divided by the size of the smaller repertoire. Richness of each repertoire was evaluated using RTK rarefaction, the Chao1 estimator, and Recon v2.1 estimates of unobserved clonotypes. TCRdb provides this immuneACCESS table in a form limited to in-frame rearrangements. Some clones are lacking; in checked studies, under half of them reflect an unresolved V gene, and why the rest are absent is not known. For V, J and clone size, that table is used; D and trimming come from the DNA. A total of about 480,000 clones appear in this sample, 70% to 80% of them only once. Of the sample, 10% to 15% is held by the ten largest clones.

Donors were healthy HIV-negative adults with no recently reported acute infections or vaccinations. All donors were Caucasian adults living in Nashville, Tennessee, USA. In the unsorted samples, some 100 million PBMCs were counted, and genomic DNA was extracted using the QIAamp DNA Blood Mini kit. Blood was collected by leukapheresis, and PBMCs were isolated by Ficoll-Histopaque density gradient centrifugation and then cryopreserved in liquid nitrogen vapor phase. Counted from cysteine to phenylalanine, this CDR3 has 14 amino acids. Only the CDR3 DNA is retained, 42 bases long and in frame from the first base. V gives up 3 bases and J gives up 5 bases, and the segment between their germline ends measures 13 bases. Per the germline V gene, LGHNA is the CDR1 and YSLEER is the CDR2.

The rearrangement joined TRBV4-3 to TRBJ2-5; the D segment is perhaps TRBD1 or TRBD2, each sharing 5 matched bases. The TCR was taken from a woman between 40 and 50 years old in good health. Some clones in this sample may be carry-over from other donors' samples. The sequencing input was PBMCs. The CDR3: CASSQTGTDETQYF. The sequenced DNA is TGCGCCAGCAGCCAGACCGGGACGGATGAGACCCAGTACTTC.